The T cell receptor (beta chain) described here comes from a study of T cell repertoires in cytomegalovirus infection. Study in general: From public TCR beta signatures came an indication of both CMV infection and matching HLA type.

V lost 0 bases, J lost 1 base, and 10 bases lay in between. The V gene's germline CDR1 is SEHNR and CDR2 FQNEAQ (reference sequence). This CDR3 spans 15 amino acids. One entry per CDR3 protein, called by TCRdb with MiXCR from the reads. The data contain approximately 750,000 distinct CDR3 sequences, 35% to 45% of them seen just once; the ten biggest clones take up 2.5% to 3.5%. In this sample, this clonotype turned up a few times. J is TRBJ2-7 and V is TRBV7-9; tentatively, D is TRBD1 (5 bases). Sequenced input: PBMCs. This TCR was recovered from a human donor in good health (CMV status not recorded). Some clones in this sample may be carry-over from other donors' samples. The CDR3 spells CASSLASAGSYEQYF. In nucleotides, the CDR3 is TGTGCCAGCAGCTTAGCGTCGGCAGGGTCCTACGAGCAGTACTTC.